A single T cell receptor (beta chain) is shown here with its context. The antigen it recognizes is unknown. Per-nucleotide qualities are absent, and no much larger clonotype sits a single base away. CDR1 and CDR2 are read off the germline V gene (reference sequence) as LNHDA and SQIVND. Trimming leaves V shorter by 5 bases and J shorter by 4 bases, with the junction holding 7 bases beyond the gene matches. The CDR3 numbers 15 residues from cysteine through phenylalanine. Of all the DNA, just the CDR3 is kept, 45 bases in frame from base 1. The sample belongs to a study of blood T cell repertoires in COVID-19 (TCRdb year 2020). Concerning the study at large: Collaborator samples came from the United States, Italy and Spain and covered acute and convalescent phases of COVID-19. Where HLA class I and class II types were available, the types were taken from metadata supplied by the sample provider, not from assay-based typing. The dataset comprised deeply sampled blood TCRbeta repertoires from subjects exposed to, actively infected with, or recovered from COVID-19. The prospective study material was composed of cDNA or gDNA derived from T cells, B-cell-depleted T cells, or PBMCs. The samples were drawn from two sources: the first 160 participants of the ongoing ImmuneRACE study, and some 1,300 subjects contributed by 6 global collaborators. Sample metadata almost always included a de-identified subject ID, COVID-19 status, age in years and sex. The repertoires were released in a freely available public database intended as a resource for research on the immune response to SARS-CoV-2.

Collaborating institutions collected whole blood in K2EDTA tubes following their own protocols. For TCRbeta analysis, collaborator samples were shipped as frozen whole blood, as isolated PBMCs, or as DNA extracted from either sample type. General findings and caveats noted by the study authors: The amount of clinical and demographic metadata varied by source and participant and was provided uncurated.

TCRbeta CDR3 regions were amplified from genomic DNA using the immunoSEQ Assay, a bias-controlled multiplex PCR. For the original study's pipeline: The number of nucleated cells in each sample was estimated by amplification of reference gene primers within the assay. To quantify the absolute abundance of each unique TCRbeta CDR3 rearrangement, sequence reads were collapsed and filtered. For each sample, productive Simpson clonality was calculated as the square root of Simpson's diversity index across productive rearrangements. TCRdb took over this immuneACCESS table, retaining in-frame rearrangements with V and J assigned. Such tables are incomplete; in checked studies, under half of the missing clones stem from an unresolved V gene, and the remainder is unexplained. The V and J calls and clone size come from that table; D and trimming were worked out from the DNA. The table for this sample lists some 160,000 clones; 75% to 85% of them were counted only once. About 4% of the sample is held by the ten biggest clonotypes.

The sequenced sample was peripheral blood. The source is a man between 60 and 75 years old with acute or convalescent COVID-19. The chain uses TRBV19 and TRBJ2-2; 7 central nucleotides agree with TRBD1. The CDR3 here reads CASSQGQRSTGELFF. The nucleotide sequence reads as follows: TGTGCCAGTAGTCAGGGACAGAGAAGCACCGGGGAGCTGTTTTTT.